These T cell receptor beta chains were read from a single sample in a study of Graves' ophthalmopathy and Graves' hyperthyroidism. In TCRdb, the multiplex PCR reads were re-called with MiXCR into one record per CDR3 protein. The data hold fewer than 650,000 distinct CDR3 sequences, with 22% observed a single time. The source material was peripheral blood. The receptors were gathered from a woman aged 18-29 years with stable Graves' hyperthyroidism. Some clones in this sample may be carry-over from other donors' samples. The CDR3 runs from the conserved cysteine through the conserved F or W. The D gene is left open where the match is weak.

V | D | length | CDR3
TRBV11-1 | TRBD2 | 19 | CASSHGGLAGAAGYETQYF
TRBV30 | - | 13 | CAWSIPGANVLTF
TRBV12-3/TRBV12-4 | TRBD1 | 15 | CASKTGTGANTEAFF
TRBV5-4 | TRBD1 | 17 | CASSLAQYPGQKQPQHF
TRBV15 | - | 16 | CATSRDNFGLVEPQHF
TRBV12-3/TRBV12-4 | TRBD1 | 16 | CASSRRQGGPGEGYTF
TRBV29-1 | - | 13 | CSVEGWSSDEQYF
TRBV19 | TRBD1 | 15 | CASRQGGPRTGELFF
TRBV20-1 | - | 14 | CSARDVGGGQPQHF
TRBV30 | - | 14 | CAWTGDLSGNTIYF
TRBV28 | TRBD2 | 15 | CASSLAGATTGELFF
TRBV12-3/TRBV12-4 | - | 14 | CASSLNSNTDTQYF
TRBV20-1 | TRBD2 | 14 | CSALAGATTGELFF
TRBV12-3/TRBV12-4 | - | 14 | CASSLGTENTEAFF
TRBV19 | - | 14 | CASTPPGHVIEAFF
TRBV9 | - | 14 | CASSVGLENTEAFF
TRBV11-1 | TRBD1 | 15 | CASSSRDRGYETQYF
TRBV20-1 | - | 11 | CSSGSSYEQYF
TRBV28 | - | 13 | CASTQAGRGGYTF
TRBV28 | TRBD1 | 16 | CASRGGTGRRVYGYTF
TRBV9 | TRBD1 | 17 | CASSLPPGGGTGNTIYF
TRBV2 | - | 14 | CASSERGVQETQYF
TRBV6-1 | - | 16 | CASCLQGLSARETQYF
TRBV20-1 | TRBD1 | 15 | CSAKLNRGDNSPLHF
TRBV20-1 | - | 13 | CSAIDRSNQPQHF
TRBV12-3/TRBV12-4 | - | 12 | CASTSVSETQYF
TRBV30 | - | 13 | CACTGTEFYEQYF
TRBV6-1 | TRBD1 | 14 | CASTVDRGIYGYTF
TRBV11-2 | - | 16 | CASSLVATTSPYEQYF
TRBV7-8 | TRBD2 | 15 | CASSGNAGGFYEQYF
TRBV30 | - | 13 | CAWSVAHAFVQHF
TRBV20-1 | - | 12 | CSAREQGFEQYF
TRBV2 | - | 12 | CASSGGQETQYF
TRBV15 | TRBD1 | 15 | CATSNPTGTVYGYTF
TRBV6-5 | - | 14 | CASSVSTVNTEAFF
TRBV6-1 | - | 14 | CASRQGPTNTEAFF
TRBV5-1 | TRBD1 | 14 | CASSLGQGRNTIYF
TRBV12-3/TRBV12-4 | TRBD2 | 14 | CASSNPGPGGGQYF
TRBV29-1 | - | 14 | CSVIRGAENTEAFF
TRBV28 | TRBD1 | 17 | CASSSRGRGQASYEQYF
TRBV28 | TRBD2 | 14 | CASRTSGSSLEQYF
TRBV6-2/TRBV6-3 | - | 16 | CASSSYPGADRNEQYF
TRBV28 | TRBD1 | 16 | CASSLGNNRGGTEAFF
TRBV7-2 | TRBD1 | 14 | CASSLATGAGELFF
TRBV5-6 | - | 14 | CASSSVGGGTEAFF
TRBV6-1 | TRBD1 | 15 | CASRGQGTNQETQYF
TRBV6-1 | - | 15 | CASSPRVGKSYEQYF
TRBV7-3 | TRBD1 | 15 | CASSPTGGLSSPLHF
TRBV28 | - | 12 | CASSLRRAEQYF
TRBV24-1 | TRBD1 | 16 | CATSDAGTGEIYGYTF